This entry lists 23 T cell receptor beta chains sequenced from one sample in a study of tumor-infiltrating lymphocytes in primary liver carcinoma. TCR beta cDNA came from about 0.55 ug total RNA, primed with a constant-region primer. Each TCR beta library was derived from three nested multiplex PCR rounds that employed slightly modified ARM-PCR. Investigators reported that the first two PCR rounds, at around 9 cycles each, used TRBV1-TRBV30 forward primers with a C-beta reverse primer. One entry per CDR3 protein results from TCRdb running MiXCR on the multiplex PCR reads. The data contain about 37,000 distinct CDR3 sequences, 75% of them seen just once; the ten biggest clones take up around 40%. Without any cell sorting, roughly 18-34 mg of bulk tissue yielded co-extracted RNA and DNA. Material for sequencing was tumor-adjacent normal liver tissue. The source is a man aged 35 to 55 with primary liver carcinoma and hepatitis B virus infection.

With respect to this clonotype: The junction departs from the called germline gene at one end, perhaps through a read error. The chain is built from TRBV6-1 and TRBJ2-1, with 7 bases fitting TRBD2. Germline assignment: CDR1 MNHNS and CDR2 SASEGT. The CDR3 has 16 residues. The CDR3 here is CASSECLAGSYDEQFF. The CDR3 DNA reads TGTGCCAGCAGTGAGTGTTTAGCGGGCTCCTACGATGAACAGTTCTTC.

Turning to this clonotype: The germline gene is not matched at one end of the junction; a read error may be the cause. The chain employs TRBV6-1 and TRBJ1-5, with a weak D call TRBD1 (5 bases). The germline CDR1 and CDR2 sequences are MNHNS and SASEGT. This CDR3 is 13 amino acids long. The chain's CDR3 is CASSDGDDRPRHF. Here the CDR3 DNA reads TGTGCCAGCAGCGACGGGGACGATCGGCCCCGGCATTTT.

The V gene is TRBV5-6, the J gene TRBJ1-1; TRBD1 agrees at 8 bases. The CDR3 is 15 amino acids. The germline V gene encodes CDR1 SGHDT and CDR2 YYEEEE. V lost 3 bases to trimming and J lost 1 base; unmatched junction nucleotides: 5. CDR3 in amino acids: CASSSLDRGNTEAFF. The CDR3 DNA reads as TGTGCCAGCAGCTCCCTAGACAGGGGGAACACTGAAGCTTTCTTT.

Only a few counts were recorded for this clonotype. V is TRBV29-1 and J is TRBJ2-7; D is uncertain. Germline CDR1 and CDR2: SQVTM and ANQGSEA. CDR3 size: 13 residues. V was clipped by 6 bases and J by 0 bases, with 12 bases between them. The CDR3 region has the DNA TGCAGCGTCATACAAGGATACTCCTACGAGCAGTACTTC. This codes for CSVIQGYSYEQYF.

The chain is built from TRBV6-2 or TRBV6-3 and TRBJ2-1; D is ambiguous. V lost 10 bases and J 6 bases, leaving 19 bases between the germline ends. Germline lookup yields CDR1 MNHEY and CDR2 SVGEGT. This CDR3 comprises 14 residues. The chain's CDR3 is CANSPEIPGNEQFF. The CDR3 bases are TGTGCCAATAGCCCCGAGATACCCGGCAATGAGCAGTTCTTC.

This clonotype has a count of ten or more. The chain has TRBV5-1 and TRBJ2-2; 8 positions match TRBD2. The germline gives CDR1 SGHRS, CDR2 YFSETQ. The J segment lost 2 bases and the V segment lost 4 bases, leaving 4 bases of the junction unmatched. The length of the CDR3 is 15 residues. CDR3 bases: TGCGCCAGCAGCCGACTAGCGTTAAACACCGGGGAGCTGTTTTTT. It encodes CASSRLALNTGELFF.

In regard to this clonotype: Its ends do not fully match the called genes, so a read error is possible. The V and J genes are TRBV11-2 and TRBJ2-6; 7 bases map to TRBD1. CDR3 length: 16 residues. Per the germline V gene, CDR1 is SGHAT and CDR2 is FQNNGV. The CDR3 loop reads CPSSLSTGIGANVLTF. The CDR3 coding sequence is TGTCCCAGCAGCTTATCGACAGGGATTGGGGCCAACGTCCTGACATTC.

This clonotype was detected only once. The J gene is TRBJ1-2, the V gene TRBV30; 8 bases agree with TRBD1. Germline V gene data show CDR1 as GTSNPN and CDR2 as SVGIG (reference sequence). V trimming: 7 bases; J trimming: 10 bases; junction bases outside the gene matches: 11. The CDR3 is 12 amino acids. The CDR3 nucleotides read TGTGCCTCGACCTGGGACAGGCTCAACTACACCTTC. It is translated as CASTWDRLNYTF.

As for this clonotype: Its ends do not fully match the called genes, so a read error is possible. In nucleotides, the CDR3 is TGTGCCAGTAGCTTCGACAGGTCCCGACGTCCTTCGTACGGTTACGAGCAGTACTTC. This gives the protein CASSFDRSRRPSYGYEQYF. This chain joins TRBV11-2 and TRBJ2-7; possible D gene TRBD1, 6 bases. The CDR3 runs to 19 residues. Germline lookup yields CDR1 SGHAT and CDR2 FQNNGV.

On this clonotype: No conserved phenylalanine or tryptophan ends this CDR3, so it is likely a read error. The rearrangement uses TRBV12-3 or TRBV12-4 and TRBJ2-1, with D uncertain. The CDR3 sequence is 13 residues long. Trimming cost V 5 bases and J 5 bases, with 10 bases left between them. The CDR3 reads CASSLGQNNEQFI. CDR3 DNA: TGTGCCAGCAGTCTCGGGCAGAACAATGAGCAGTTCATA.

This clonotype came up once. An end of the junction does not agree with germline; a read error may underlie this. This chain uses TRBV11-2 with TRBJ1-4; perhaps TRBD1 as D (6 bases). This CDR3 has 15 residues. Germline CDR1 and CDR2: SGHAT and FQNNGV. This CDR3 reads CASNDFSRGLERLFF. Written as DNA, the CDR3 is TGTGCCAGCAACGACTTTAGCAGGGGTTTAGAAAGACTGTTTTTT.

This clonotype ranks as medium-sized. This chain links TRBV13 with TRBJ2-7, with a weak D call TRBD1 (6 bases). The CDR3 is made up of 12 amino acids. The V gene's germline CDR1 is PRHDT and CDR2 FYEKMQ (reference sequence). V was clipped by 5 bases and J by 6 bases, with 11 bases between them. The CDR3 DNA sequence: TGTGCCAGCAGCCCCCGAGGGGGCGAGCAGTACTTC. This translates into CASSPRGGEQYF.

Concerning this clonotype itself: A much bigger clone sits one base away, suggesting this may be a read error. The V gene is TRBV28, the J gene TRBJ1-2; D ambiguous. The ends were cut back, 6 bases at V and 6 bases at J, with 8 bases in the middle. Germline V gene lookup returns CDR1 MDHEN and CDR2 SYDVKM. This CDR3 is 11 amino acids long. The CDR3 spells CASRTSHGYTF. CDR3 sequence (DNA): TGTGCCAGCAGGACCTCTCATGGCTACACCTTC.

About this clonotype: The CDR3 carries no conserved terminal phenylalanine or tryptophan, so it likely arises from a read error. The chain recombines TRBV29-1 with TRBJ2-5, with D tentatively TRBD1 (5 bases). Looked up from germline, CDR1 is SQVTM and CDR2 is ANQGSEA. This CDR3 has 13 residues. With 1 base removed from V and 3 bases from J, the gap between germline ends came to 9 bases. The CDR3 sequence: CSVEGQLKETQYL. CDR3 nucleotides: TGCAGCGTTGAAGGACAGTTAAAAGAGACCCAGTACTTA.

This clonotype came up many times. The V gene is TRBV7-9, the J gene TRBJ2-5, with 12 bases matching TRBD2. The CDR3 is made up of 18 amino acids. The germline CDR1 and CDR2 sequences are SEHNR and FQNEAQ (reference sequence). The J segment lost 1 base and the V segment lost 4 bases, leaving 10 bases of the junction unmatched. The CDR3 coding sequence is TGTGCCAGCAGCTCAGTCCTAGCGGGAGGGCCGGCCCAAGAGACCCAGTACTTC. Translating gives CASSSVLAGGPAQETQYF.

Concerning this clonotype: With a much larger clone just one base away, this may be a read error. The CDR3 here is CASSTFSGVSYNEQFF. The CDR3, as DNA: TGTGCCAGCTCAACATTTAGCGGTGTATCCTACAATGAGCAGTTCTTC. This chain links TRBV18 with TRBJ2-1, with a tentative D call TRBD2 (6 bases). This CDR3 is built from 16 residues. Germline V lookup: CDR1 KGHSH, CDR2 LQKENI. Trimming removed 5 bases at V and 1 base at J, with 15 bases between. The variable domain in full, completed from reference TRBV18 and TRBJ2-1, reads NAGVMQNPRHLVRRRGQEARLRCSPMKGHSHVYWYRQLPEEGLKFMVYLQKENIIDESGMPKERFSAEFPKEGPSILRIQQVVRGDSAAYFCASSTFSGVSYNEQFFGPGTRLTVL.

The CDR3 region has the DNA TGCAGTGCCATGACATCTGGGACAGGTATTCCCTACGAGCAGTACTTC. Protein sequence: CSAMTSGTGIPYEQYF. The chain recombines TRBV29-1 with TRBJ2-7; 8 positions match TRBD1. This CDR3 is 16 amino acids long. Germline CDR1 and CDR2: SQVTM and ANQGSEA.

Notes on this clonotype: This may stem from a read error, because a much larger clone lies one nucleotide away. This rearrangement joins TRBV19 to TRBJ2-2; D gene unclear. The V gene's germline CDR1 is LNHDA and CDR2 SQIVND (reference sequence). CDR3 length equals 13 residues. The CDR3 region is CDSRRENTGELFF. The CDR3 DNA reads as TGTGACAGTAGAAGAGAGAACACCGGGGAGCTGTTTTTT.

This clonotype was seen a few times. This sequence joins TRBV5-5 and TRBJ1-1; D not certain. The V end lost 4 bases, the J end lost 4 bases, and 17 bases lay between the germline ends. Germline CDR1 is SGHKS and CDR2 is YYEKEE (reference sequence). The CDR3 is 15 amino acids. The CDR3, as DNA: TGTGCCAGCAGCCATAAGGGTGAGCGGTTCACTGAAGCTTTCTTT. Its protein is CASSHKGERFTEAFF.

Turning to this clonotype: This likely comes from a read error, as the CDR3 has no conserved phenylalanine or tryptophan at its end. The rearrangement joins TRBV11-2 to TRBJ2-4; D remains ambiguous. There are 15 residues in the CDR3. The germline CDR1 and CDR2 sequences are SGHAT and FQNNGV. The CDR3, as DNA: TGTGCCAGCACAACTTCGGCGGTAGCCAAAAACATCCAGTACTTA. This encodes CASTTSAVAKNIQYL.

The CDR3 spells CASSEGERYTEAFF. The CDR3 nucleotides are TGTGCCAGCAGCGAGGGTGAGCGGTACACTGAAGCTTTCTTT. This sequence joins TRBV5-5 and TRBJ1-1; D not resolved. The germline V gene encodes CDR1 SGHKS and CDR2 YYEKEE (reference sequence). V gave up 4 bases and J gave up 3 bases, with 13 bases separating them. The CDR3 runs 14 residues.

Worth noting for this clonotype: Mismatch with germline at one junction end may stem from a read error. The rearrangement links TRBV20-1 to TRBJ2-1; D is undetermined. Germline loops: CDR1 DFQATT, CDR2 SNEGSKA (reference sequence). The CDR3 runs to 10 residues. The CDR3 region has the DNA TGCAGTGCCGCCTATAATGAGCAGTTCTTC. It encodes CSAAYNEQFF.

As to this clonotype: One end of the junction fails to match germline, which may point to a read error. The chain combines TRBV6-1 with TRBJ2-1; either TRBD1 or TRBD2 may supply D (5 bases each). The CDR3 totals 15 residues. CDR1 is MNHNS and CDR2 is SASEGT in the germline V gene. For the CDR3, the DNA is TGTGCCAGCAGTGAACAACACGGGACCTACAGTGAGCAGTTCTTC. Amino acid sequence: CASSEQHGTYSEQFF.